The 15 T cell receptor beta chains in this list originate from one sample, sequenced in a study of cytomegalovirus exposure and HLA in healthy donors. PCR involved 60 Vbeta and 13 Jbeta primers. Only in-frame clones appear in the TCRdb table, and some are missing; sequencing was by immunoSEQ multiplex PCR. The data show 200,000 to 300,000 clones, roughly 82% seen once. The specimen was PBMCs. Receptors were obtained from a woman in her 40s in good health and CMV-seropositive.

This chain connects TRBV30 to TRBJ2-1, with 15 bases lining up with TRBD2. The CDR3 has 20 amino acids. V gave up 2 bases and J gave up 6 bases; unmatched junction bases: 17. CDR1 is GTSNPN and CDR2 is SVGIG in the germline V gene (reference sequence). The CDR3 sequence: CAWSHSPGLAGGRPPNEQFF. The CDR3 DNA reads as TGTGCCTGGAGTCATTCGCCCGGACTAGCGGGGGGGCGCCCGCCCAATGAGCAGTTCTTC.

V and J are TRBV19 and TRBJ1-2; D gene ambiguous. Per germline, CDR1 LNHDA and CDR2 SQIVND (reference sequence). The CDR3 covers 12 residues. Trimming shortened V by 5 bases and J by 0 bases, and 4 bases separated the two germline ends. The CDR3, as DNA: TGTGCCAGTAGTCTTACTAACTATGGCTACACCTTC. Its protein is CASSLTNYGYTF.

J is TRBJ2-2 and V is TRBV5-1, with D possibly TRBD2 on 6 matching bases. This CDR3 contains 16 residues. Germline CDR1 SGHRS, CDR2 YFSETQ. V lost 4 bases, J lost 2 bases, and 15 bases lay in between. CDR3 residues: CASSVEGTSNTGELFF. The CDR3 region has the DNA TGCGCCAGCAGCGTGGAGGGGACTTCTAACACCGGGGAGCTGTTTTTT.

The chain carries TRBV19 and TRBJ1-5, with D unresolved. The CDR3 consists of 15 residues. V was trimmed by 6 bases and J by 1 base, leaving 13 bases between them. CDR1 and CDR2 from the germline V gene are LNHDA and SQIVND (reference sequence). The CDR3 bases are TGTGCCAGTAGCTGGAATACGGGGAGCAATCAGCCCCAGCATTTT. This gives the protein CASSWNTGSNQPQHF.

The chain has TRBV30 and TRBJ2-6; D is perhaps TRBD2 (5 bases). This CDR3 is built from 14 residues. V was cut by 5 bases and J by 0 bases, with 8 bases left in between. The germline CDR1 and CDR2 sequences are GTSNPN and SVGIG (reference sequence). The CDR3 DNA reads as TGTGCCTGGGGACTCTCCTCTGGGGCCAACGTCCTGACTTTC. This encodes CAWGLSSGANVLTF. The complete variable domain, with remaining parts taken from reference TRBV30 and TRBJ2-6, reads SQTIHQWPATLVQPVGSPLSLECTVEGTSNPNLYWYRQAAGRGLQLLFYSVGIGQISSEVPQNLSASRPQDRQFILSSKKLLLSDSGFYLCAWGLSSGANVLTFGAGSRLTVL.

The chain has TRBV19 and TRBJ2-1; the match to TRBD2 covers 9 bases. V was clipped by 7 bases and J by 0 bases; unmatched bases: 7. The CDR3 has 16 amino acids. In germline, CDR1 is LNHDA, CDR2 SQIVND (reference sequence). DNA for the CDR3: TGTGCCAGTATGCCCTATAGCGGGAGCTCCTACAATGAGCAGTTCTTC. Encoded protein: CASMPYSGSSYNEQFF.

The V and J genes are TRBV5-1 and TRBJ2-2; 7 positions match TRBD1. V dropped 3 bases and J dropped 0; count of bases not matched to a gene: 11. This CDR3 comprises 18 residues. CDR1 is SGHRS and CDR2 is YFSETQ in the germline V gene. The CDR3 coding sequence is TGCGCCAGCAGCTGGACCGGGACAGCCGTTGCGAACACCGGGGAGCTGTTTTTT. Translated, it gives CASSWTGTAVANTGELFF.

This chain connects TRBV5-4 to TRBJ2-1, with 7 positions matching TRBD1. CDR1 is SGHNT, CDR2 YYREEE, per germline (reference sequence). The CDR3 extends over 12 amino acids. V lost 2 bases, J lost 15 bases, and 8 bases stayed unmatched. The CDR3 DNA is TGTGCCAGCAGCTTCCGGGACAGCGCGATGTTCTTC. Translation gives CASSFRDSAMFF.

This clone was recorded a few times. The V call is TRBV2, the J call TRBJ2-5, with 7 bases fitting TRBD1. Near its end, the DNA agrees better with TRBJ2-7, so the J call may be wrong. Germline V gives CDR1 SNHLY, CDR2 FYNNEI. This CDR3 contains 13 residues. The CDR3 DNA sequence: TGTGCCAGCGCTAGGGACAGCTACTACGAGCAGTACTTC. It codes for CASARDSYYEQYF.

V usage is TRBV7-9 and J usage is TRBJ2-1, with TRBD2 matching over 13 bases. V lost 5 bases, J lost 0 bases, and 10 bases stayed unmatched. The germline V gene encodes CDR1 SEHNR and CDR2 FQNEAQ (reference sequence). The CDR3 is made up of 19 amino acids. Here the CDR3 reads CASSATSGGSLSSYNEQFF. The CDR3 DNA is TGTGCCAGCAGCGCGACTAGCGGGGGGTCCCTTAGCTCCTACAATGAGCAGTTCTTC.

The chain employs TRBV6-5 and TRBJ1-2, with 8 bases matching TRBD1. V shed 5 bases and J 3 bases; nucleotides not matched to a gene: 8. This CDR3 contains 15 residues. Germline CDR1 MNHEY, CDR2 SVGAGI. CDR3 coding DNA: TGTGCCAGCAGTACCCCGTACAGGGGGGACTATGGCTACACCTTC. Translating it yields CASSTPYRGDYGYTF.

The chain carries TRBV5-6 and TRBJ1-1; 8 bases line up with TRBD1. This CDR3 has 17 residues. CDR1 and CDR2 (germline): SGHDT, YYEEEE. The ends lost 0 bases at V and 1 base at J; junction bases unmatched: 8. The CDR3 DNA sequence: TGTGCCAGCAGCTTGGGGTCCCAGGGGGCCGGGAACACTGAAGCTTTCTTT. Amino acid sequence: CASSLGSQGAGNTEAFF.

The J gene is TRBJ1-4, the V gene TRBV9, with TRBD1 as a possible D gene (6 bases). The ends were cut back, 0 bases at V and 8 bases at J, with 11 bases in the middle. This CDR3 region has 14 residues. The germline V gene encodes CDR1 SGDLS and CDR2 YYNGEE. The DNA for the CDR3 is TGTGCCAGCAGCGTAGAGGGGGTAGGAGAAAAACTGTTTTTT. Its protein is CASSVEGVGEKLFF.

The CDR3 loop reads CATIQGSGYGYTF. Written as DNA, the CDR3 is TGTGCCACAATACAGGGGTCCGGCTATGGCTACACCTTC. The chain employs TRBV7-9 and TRBJ1-2; 7 positions agree with TRBD1. Germline assignment: CDR1 SEHNR and CDR2 FQNEAQ (reference sequence). V gave up 10 bases and J gave up 4 bases; unmatched junction bases: 9. CDR3 length: 13 amino acids.

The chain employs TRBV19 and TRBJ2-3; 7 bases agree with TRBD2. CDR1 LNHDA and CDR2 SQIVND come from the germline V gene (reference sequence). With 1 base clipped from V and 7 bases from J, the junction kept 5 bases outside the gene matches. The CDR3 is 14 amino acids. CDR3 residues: CASSIAPGLHTQYF. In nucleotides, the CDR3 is TGTGCCAGTAGTATAGCCCCGGGACTACATACGCAGTATTTT.